This entry is about one T cell receptor (beta chain). Its antigen remains unknown. This entry is derived from a study of metastatic and nonmetastatic thyroid tumors. Study-wide context: Repertoires from blood and tumor or nodule tissue of malignant and benign thyroid patients were compared.

Patients had received no treatment of any kind before thyroid surgery. Whole-study findings and limits: In blood and tumor, TCR beta diversity was reportedly significantly higher in malignant thyroid tumors than in benign nodules.

V lost 1 base to trimming and J lost 2 bases; unmatched junction nucleotides: 5. From germline, CDR1 is MGHRA and CDR2 YSYEKL. The CDR3 has 16 residues. In the study's own analysis: The authors used CDR3 differences across clinicopathological groups to build a distant-metastasis classifier for papillary thyroid cancer. Using MiXCR, TCRdb re-called clones from the PCR reads. The V and J calls reflect TCRdb's pipeline rather than the authors' work. The sample contains about 15,000 clones, about 29% of which appear only once. The sequence was collected from a male donor with papillary thyroid cancer or a benign thyroid nodule (not recorded which). Some clones in this sample may be carry-over from other donors' samples. The rearrangement uses TRBV4-1 and TRBJ2-3; 8 bases match TRBD2. Specimen: tumor tissue. CDR3 nucleotides: TGCGCCAGCAGCCAAGGAACTAGCGGTCTCACAGATACGCAGTATTTT. It translates to CASSQGTSGLTDTQYF.